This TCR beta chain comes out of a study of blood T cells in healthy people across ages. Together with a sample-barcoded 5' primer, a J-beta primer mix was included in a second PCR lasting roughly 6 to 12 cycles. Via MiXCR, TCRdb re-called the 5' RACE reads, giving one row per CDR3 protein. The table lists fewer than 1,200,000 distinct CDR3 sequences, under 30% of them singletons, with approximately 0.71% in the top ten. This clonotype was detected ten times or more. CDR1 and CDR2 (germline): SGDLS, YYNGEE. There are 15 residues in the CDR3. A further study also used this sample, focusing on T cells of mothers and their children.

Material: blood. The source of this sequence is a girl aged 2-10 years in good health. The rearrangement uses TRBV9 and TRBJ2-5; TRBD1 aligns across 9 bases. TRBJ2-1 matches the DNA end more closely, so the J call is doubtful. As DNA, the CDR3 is TGTGCCAGCTGTCACGGGACAGGGAAAAGCGATGAGCAGTTCTTC. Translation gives CASCHGTGKSDEQFF.